One sample yielded the 25 T cell receptor beta chains listed below, sequenced in a study of monozygotic twins with inflammatory bowel disease. TCRdb re-analyzed the 5' RACE reads; it lists each CDR3 protein once, without DNA. Here the sample table reports approximately 330,000 distinct CDR3 sequences. Sequenced: blood. These TCRs come from a human donor with ulcerative colitis or Crohn's disease, or a healthy co-twin of an affected twin (not recorded which).

V and J are TRBV5-1 and TRBJ2-7. This CDR3 region has 13 residues. The germline V gene has CDR1 SGHRS and CDR2 YFSETQ. CDR3 residues: CASSFSPSYEQYF.

The chain uses TRBV12-3 or TRBV12-4 and TRBJ2-7; the D gene TCRdb calls, TRBD2, cannot be checked with no DNA. CDR3 length: 16 residues. CDR3 region: CASSQTGTSGTAEQYF.

V is TRBV3-1 and J is TRBJ2-1; without DNA, the TCRdb call of TRBD2 cannot be checked. Germline V lookup: CDR1 LGHDT, CDR2 YNNKEL (reference sequence). The CDR3 sequence is 19 residues long. The CDR3 sequence: CASSQENTIPGLAVNEQFF.

The chain links TRBV20-1 to TRBJ1-5; TCRdb returns TRBD1, unconfirmable since there is no DNA. Germline CDR1 reads DFQATT; CDR2 reads SNEGSKA (reference sequence). This CDR3 region has 17 residues. CDR3 in amino acids: CSASLSGQSDSNQPQHF.

The chain has TRBV25-1 and TRBJ2-7. Germline lookup yields CDR1 MGHDK and CDR2 SYGVNS. This CDR3 region has 14 residues. CDR3 protein: CASSEYGGYDEQYF.

The gene calls are TRBV18 and TRBJ2-1; the D call of TRBD1 rests on TCRdb alone, since no DNA is present to check it. The CDR3 contains 16 residues. Germline V gene lookup returns CDR1 KGHSH and CDR2 LQKENI. The CDR3 loop is CASSPLAPSSYNEQFF.

The rearrangement uses TRBV30 and TRBJ2-3; TCRdb's D gene call, TRBD1, goes unchecked for lack of DNA. The CDR3 contains 12 residues. The V gene's germline CDR1 is GTSNPN and CDR2 SVGIG (reference sequence). This chain's CDR3 is CAWSTGTDTQYF.

The V and J genes are TRBV20-1 and TRBJ1-2. Germline CDR1 is DFQATT and CDR2 is SNEGSKA (reference sequence). The CDR3 loop spans 12 amino acids. CDR3 region: CSALSANYGYTF.

The V and J genes are TRBV20-1 and TRBJ2-4; TCRdb's D call of TRBD1 is untestable without DNA. The germline CDR1 and CDR2 sequences are DFQATT and SNEGSKA (reference sequence). The CDR3 covers 15 residues. The CDR3 loop is CSARHAGDVKNIQYF.

The rearrangement uses TRBV12-3 or TRBV12-4 and TRBJ2-5; TCRdb selects TRBD2, and the lack of DNA leaves this call unchecked. The CDR3 extends over 16 amino acids. The CDR3 loop is CASSSHAAGFQETQYF.

The V and J genes are TRBV6-2 or TRBV6-3 and TRBJ1-3. The germline V gene encodes CDR1 MNHEY and CDR2 SVGEGT. The CDR3 sequence is 13 residues long. CDR3 sequence reads: CASSYDSGNTIYF.

J is TRBJ2-1 and V is TRBV20-1; TCRdb picks TRBD1, but there is no DNA to check that call. The CDR3 loop spans 14 amino acids. Germline CDR1 is DFQATT and CDR2 is SNEGSKA (reference sequence). This CDR3 reads CRCSGTGAYNEQFF.

V usage is TRBV19 and J usage is TRBJ2-2. The CDR3 extends over 13 amino acids. From germline, CDR1 is LNHDA and CDR2 SQIVND (reference sequence). CDR3 in amino acids: CASSIRQAGELFF.

The chain employs TRBV5-1 and TRBJ2-1. Germline-derived CDR1 and CDR2 are SGHRS and YFSETQ. This CDR3 spans 16 amino acids. CDR3 region: CASSVGNGGSYNEQFF.

The gene calls are TRBV29-1 and TRBJ1-4; the TRBD1 assignment by TCRdb is unverifiable without DNA. The V gene's germline CDR1 is SQVTM and CDR2 ANQGSEA. CDR3 length: 14 amino acids. CDR3 sequence: CSVELGAGNEKLFF.

The chain carries TRBV7-2 and TRBJ2-7; TCRdb names TRBD1, which stays unverified in the absence of DNA. CDR1 is SGHTA, CDR2 FQGNSA, per germline. This CDR3 is built from 11 residues. This CDR3 is CASSLGGWQYF. The full variable domain, completed using reference TRBV7-2 and TRBJ2-7, is GAGVSQSPSNKVTEKGKDVELRCDPISGHTALYWYRQSLGQGLEFLIYFQGNSAPDKSGLPSDRFSAERTGGSVSTLTIQRTQQEDSAVYLCASSLGGWQYFGPGTRLTVT.

This chain links TRBV28 with TRBJ2-5; absent DNA, TCRdb's TRBD2 call cannot be checked. CDR3 length: 17 residues. Germline V gene lookup returns CDR1 MDHEN and CDR2 SYDVKM. CDR3 sequence reads: CASSLSGLAGGQETQYF.

The CDR3 protein is CATRRDSNTGELFF. The chain uses TRBV19 and TRBJ2-2; there is no DNA to check the TCRdb D call of TRBD2. This CDR3 has 14 amino acids. Per the germline V gene, CDR1 is LNHDA and CDR2 is SQIVND (reference sequence).

This chain connects TRBV7-9 to TRBJ1-5; TCRdb designates TRBD1, a call that cannot be tested without DNA. CDR3 length: 13 amino acids. The germline CDR1 and CDR2 sequences are SEHNR and FQNEAQ (reference sequence). The CDR3: CASSQTAWQPQHF. Using reference TRBV7-9 and TRBJ1-5 for the parts outside the CDR3, the full variable domain is DTGVSQNPRHKITKRGQNVTFRCDPISEHNRLYWYRQTLGQGPEFLTYFQNEAQLEKSRLLSDRFSAERPKGSFSTLEIQRTEQGDSAMYLCASSQTAWQPQHFGDGTRLSIL.

CDR3 region: CASRSGGSTDTQYF. The chain recombines TRBV10-1 with TRBJ2-3; TCRdb indicates TRBD2, and absent DNA this call remains unverified. This CDR3 is 14 amino acids long. Germline CDR1 and CDR2: WNHNN and SYGVQD (reference sequence).

This chain joins TRBV5-1 and TRBJ2-5; with no DNA, the TCRdb D assignment of TRBD2 cannot be verified. There are 15 residues in the CDR3. CDR1 and CDR2 (germline): SGHRS, YFSETQ. The CDR3 loop is CASSLLLAGVETQYF.

The chain combines TRBV27 with TRBJ2-7; TCRdb designates TRBD1, a call that cannot be tested without DNA. Looked up from germline, CDR1 is MNHEY and CDR2 is SMNVEV (reference sequence). The CDR3 contains 18 residues. The CDR3 sequence is CASTRGTPPSPSSYEQYF.

The chain joins TRBV12-3 or TRBV12-4 to TRBJ1-4. This CDR3 is 13 amino acids long. The CDR3 sequence: CASSLEGGEKLFF.

The chain links TRBV6-1 to TRBJ1-1; TCRdb's D call, TRBD1, is unchecked because there is no DNA. Germline V lookup: CDR1 MNHNS, CDR2 SASEGT. This CDR3 is 15 amino acids long. CDR3 residues: CASSLPGQGIYEAFF.

The chain uses TRBV5-1 and TRBJ2-3; TCRdb designates TRBD1, a call that cannot be tested without DNA. There are 14 residues in the CDR3. From germline, CDR1 is SGHRS and CDR2 YFSETQ. This CDR3 is CASSPGLATDTQYF.